Detailed here is one TCR beta chain. What it binds is not known. This sample is part of a study of graft-versus-host responses after intestinal transplantation. As for the study in general: Once they had received anti-thymocyte globulin induction, all recipients took tacrolimus and steroids for around 3 years.

Study results and caveats: Early after transplant, HvG clones declined as circulating GvH clones peaked. The recipient marrow held GvH clones, and some of them showed up first in ileum or blood.

CDR1 is MGHRA and CDR2 is YSYEKL in the germline V gene. Trimming shortened V by 5 bases and J by 2 bases, and 9 bases separated the two germline ends. This CDR3 is 13 amino acids long. Measured with immunoSEQ multiplex PCR; TCRdb has only the in-frame clones, and not every one. The sample lists about 15,000 clones; just under 70% were seen once. Lymphocytes (intraepithelial and lamina propria) were released by processing the graft tissue. The sequencing here drew on ileum tissue, taken 717 days after intestinal transplantation. The TCR originated in a human patient who received an intestinal transplant, so some T cells may come from the graft donor. J is TRBJ1-2 and V is TRBV4-1; D gene uncertain. CDR3 in DNA: TGCGCCAGCAGCAGCCACAGCAACTATGGCTACACCTTC. It yields the protein CASSSHSNYGYTF.